This T cell receptor (beta chain) was documented in a study of OX40 agonist ivuxolimab in advanced cancers. J was trimmed by 3 bases and V by 7 bases; bases with no gene match: 8. The CDR3 is 15 amino acids. In germline, CDR1 is MDHEN, CDR2 SYDVKM. This table comes from immunoSEQ multiplex PCR, and its TCRdb copy is limited to in-frame clones, with some not included. The sample lists tens of thousands of clones, approximately 90% occurring once. Sequencing was performed on CD4+ or CD8+ T cells sorted from blood, taken in a trial of the OX40 agonist ivuxolimab. The gene calls are TRBV28 and TRBJ1-2, with 10 bases identical to TRBD1. The origin of this receptor is an adult with an advanced solid tumor such as melanoma, head and neck, liver or kidney cancer. CDR3 coding DNA: TGTGCCAGCATAGAGACAGGGGGCGCAGACTATGGCTACACCTTC. Its protein product is CASIETGGADYGYTF.